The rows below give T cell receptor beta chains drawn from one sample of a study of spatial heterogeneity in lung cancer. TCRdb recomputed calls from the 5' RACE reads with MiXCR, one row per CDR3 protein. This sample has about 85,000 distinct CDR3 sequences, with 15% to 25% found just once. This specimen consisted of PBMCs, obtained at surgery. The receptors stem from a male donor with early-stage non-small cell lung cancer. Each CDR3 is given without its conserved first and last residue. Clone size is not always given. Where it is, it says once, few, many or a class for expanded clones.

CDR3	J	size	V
ATRGTGATTEAF	TRBJ1-1	many	TRBV24-1
ASSELASTQY	TRBJ2-3	few	TRBV9
ASSRPPSGELF	TRBJ2-2	many	TRBV12-3/TRBV12-4
ASSQGGTASTDTQY	TRBJ2-3	many	TRBV4-2
SATGAGRGTGELF	TRBJ2-2	-	TRBV20-1
ASTYGTGGQTQY	TRBJ2-5	-	TRBV5-6
ASSWEGRETQY	TRBJ2-5	many	TRBV6-2/TRBV6-3
ASTQRGQGGETQY	TRBJ2-5	few	TRBV6-2/TRBV6-3
ASSLGVTSGRRIYNEQF	TRBJ2-1	few	TRBV11-2
ASTPGRGSREQY	TRBJ2-7	many	TRBV28
ASSATLETQY	TRBJ2-5	many	TRBV5-6
ASSLDYVGTDNQETQY	TRBJ2-5	few	TRBV28
ASSTTGGNEQY	TRBJ2-7	few	TRBV19
ASGREGGDSPLH	TRBJ1-6	-	TRBV12-3/TRBV12-4
ASSPEERSTDTQY	TRBJ2-3	many	TRBV11-1
SVPGTSGRGYYEQY	TRBJ2-7	-	TRBV20-1
ASSLNPVLNYGYT	TRBJ1-2	-	TRBV27
ASSLARRGSGRLDNEQF	TRBJ2-1	-	TRBV5-1
ASRATLGGYEQY	TRBJ2-7	-	TRBV2
ASSPARSGTQY	TRBJ2-5	many	TRBV7-3
SASRGLAGAGEQF	TRBJ2-1	many	TRBV20-1
ASSLGLAGRNEQF	TRBJ2-1	few	TRBV3-1
ASRAGSSYEQY	TRBJ2-7	many	TRBV28
SATPTQETQY	TRBJ2-5	few	TRBV20-1
ASSFQDWDDEQF	TRBJ2-1	few	TRBV5-1
ASSLAQRGGMETQY	TRBJ2-5	-	TRBV7-2
ASSYSGQINSPLH	TRBJ1-6	-	TRBV6-6
ASSEPGGVQETQY	TRBJ2-5	-	TRBV10-1
SAGGSPGTEAF	TRBJ1-1	once	TRBV20-1
ASSLTHEQY	TRBJ2-7	few	TRBV28
ARSAGSGSNTGELF	TRBJ2-2	many	TRBV10-2